This T cell receptor beta chain was sequenced during a study of CD8 T cells in Susac syndrome. This clonotype is a singleton in its sample. Random hexamers primed reverse transcription of 0.5 to 1 ug RNA. TCRdb re-analysed the immunoSEQ multiplex PCR reads in MiXCR, keeping a single row per CDR3 protein. The sample consists of 160,000 or so distinct CDR3 sequences, approximately 95% of them appearing once. The length of the CDR3 is 13 residues. The germline CDR1 and CDR2 sequences are SGHNT and YENEEA. Trimming shortened V by 4 bases and J by 3 bases, and 6 bases separated the two germline ends. V and J are TRBV11-3 and TRBJ2-2, with unresolved D. This TCR came from a human donor with Susac syndrome. Sequenced: CD4+ T cells from PBMCs. The CDR3 sequence: CASSSFDTGELFF. In DNA, the CDR3 is TGTGCCAGCAGCTCTTTCGACACCGGGGAGCTGTTTTTT.